Listed below are T cell receptor beta chains from one sample, sequenced in a study of OX40 agonist ivuxolimab in advanced cancers. Only in-frame clones appear in the TCRdb table, and some are missing; sequencing was by immunoSEQ multiplex PCR. The sample includes around 36,000 clones, under 85% of them seen just once. Sequenced here: CD4+ or CD8+ T cells sorted from blood, sampled in a trial of the OX40 agonist ivuxolimab. The source of these receptors is an adult with an advanced solid tumor such as melanoma, head and neck, liver or kidney cancer. Both conserved end residues are part of each CDR3. D genes are given only for firm matches. Clone size, where shown, is once, few, many, or a class for clones that have expanded.

. | TRBJ2-1 | TRBV2 | . | TGTGCCAGCAGTTGGGCCCTCGATGAGCAGTTCTTC | CASSWALDEQFF
TRBD1 | TRBJ2-1 | TRBV18 | . | TGTGCCAGCTCCCCCGGGACAGGGCATCCTTCTGAGCAGTTCTTC | CASSPGTGHPSEQFF
TRBD1 | TRBJ2-7 | TRBV6-6 | . | TGTGCCAGCAGTTCAGGACAGGGATTAACGTACGAGCAGTACTTC | CASSSGQGLTYEQYF
. | TRBJ1-2 | TRBV9 | . | TGTGCCAGCAGCGGATCCCGGGCGAAGAGGGCTGGCTACACCTTC | CASSGSRAKRAGYTF
. | TRBJ1-2 | TRBV11-1 | . | TGTGCCAGCAGCTTCAATTACGGGCCGTCGGGCTATGGCTACACCTTC | CASSFNYGPSGYGYTF
. | TRBJ2-1 | TRBV27 | few | TGTGCCAGCAGTTTCACTGTAGGAAAGCAGTTCTTC | CASSFTVGKQFF
TRBD1 | TRBJ1-5 | TRBV18 | once | TGTGCCAGCTCACCCGGGACAGGGGGTCAGCCCCAGCATTTT | CASSPGTGGQPQHF
. | TRBJ2-5 | TRBV28 | few | TGTGCCAGCAGTTTATCAGGGGTTAGTGACCAGTACTTC | CASSLSGVSDQYF
. | TRBJ1-5 | TRBV4-1 | . | TGCGCCAGCAGCCAAGTGGGGGGTAGCAATCAGCCCCAGCATTTT | CASSQVGGSNQPQHF
. | TRBJ2-7 | TRBV12-2 | . | TGTGCAAGTCGCTTAGGAGGCAGGGGCCTATACGAGCAGTACTTC | CASRLGGRGLYEQYF
. | TRBJ1-4 | TRBV11-2 | . | TGTGCCAGCAGCCGATCTGGGGGAGGTAATGAAAAACTGTTTTTT | CASSRSGGGNEKLFF
. | TRBJ2-1 | TRBV2 | . | TGTGCCAGCAGTGAAGCGGGTGTGGGGAATGAGCAGTTCTTC | CASSEAGVGNEQFF
. | TRBJ2-7 | TRBV30 | . | TGTGCCTGGAGTGTACTGAGGGGGAGAAGGGCCTACGAGCAGTACTTC | CAWSVLRGRRAYEQYF
TRBD1 | TRBJ1-2 | TRBV4-2 | . | TGTGCCAGCAGCGCCAGGACAGGGGTGAATGGCTACACCTTC | CASSARTGVNGYTF
TRBD2 | TRBJ2-3 | TRBV27 | . | TGTGCCAGCAGCGCTAGCGGGAGCGGGACAGATACGCAGTATTTT | CASSASGSGTDTQYF
. | TRBJ2-7 | TRBV5-5 | . | TGTGCCAGCAGCTTGGCTGGACTGTACGAGCAGTACTTC | CASSLAGLYEQYF
. | TRBJ2-7 | TRBV11-2 | . | TGTGCCAGCAGCTTTAACAGGATTCCCCAATCCTACGAGCAGTACTTC | CASSFNRIPQSYEQYF
. | TRBJ2-2 | TRBV5-6 | . | TGTGCCAGCAGCTTGAATACCGGGGAGCTGTTTTTT | CASSLNTGELFF
TRBD1 | TRBJ1-5 | TRBV9 | . | TGTGCCAGCAGCGCAGGGACAGGGAGTCAGCCCCAGCATTTT | CASSAGTGSQPQHF
TRBD1 | TRBJ2-1 | TRBV10-3 | . | TGTGCCATCAGTGGGACAGGCTACTCCTACAATGAGCAGTTCTTC | CAISGTGYSYNEQFF
. | TRBJ1-1 | TRBV27 | . | TGTGCCAGCAGTTTAACCCGGGGGGCGAGCACTGAAGCTTTCTTT | CASSLTRGASTEAFF
TRBD2 | TRBJ2-7 | TRBV27 | . | TGTGCCAGCAGGCGGGGGGGTCGGGACGCCTACGAGCAGTACTTC | CASRRGGRDAYEQYF
TRBD1 | TRBJ1-1 | TRBV5-5 | few | TGTGCCAGCAGCATGGGACAGATGAACACTGAAGCTTTCTTT | CASSMGQMNTEAFF
. | TRBJ2-7 | TRBV7-8 | . | TGTGCCAGCAGCTCGCTGGTAAGCTCCTACGAGCAGTACTTC | CASSSLVSSYEQYF
. | TRBJ1-5 | TRBV19 | few | TGTGCCAGTAGTATAGGAGGGTGGAGCAGCAATCAGCCCCAGCATTTT | CASSIGGWSSNQPQHF
. | TRBJ2-1 | TRBV2 | . | TGTGCCAGCAGTGAAAGTGGGGCAGTGGAGCAGTTCTTC | CASSESGAVEQFF
TRBD2 | TRBJ2-5 | TRBV29-1 | . | TGCAGCGCGGGACCAGCGGGAGTTGGGACCCAGTACTTC | CSAGPAGVGTQYF
TRBD1 | TRBJ2-7 | TRBV6-1 | . | TGTGCCAGCAGTGAACAGGGGGCTGGCTACGAGCAGTACTTC | CASSEQGAGYEQYF
. | TRBJ1-5 | TRBV5-5 | . | TGTGCCAGCAGCTCCGCAGGGACTCAGCCCCAGCATTTT | CASSSAGTQPQHF
TRBD1 | TRBJ1-4 | TRBV7-9 | . | TGTGCCAGCAGCCAGTGGACAGGGGGAGAAAAACTGTTTTTT | CASSQWTGGEKLFF
. | TRBJ1-1 | TRBV15 | . | TGTGCCACCAGCAGGAGGGGGGGTGCCGAGCTTCTGAACACTGAAGCTTTCTTT | CATSRRGGAELLNTEAFF
. | TRBJ1-4 | TRBV5-6 | . | TGTGCCAGCAGCTTGATGGCTACAAATGAAAAACTGTTTTTT | CASSLMATNEKLFF
TRBD1 | TRBJ1-6 | TRBV27 | few | TGTGCCAGCAGTGACCCGGGACAGGGAAATAATTCACCCCTCCACTTT | CASSDPGQGNNSPLHF
. | TRBJ1-6 | TRBV11-2 | few | TGTGCCAGCAGCTCGGGGACGGGTTCACCCCTCCACTTT | CASSSGTGSPLHF
TRBD1 | TRBJ1-2 | TRBV2 | . | TGTGCCAGCCGGGACAGGCTCTATGGCTACACCTTC | CASRDRLYGYTF
. | TRBJ2-7 | TRBV18 | . | TGTGCCAGCAGACCCGGGACGGCCTCCTACGAGCAGTACTTC | CASRPGTASYEQYF
. | TRBJ2-4 | TRBV7-9 | . | TGTGCCAGCAGCTTAAGGGGTGGAGCCAAAAACATTCAGTACTTC | CASSLRGGAKNIQYF
TRBD1 | TRBJ2-1 | TRBV14 | . | TGTGCCAGCAGACCCCGGGACAGGGGTAAAAATGAGCAGTTCTTC | CASRPRDRGKNEQFF
. | TRBJ2-6 | TRBV5-1 | . | TGCGCCAGCAGCCCCGCGGCTAGTGCGGGGGCCAACGTCCTGACTTTC | CASSPAASAGANVLTF
TRBD2 | TRBJ2-7 | TRBV4-2 | few | TGTGCCAGCAGCCAAGACCTAAGCGGGGTCTTGAGCGAGCAGTACTTC | CASSQDLSGVLSEQYF
TRBD2 | TRBJ2-1 | TRBV4-2 | . | TGTGCCAGCAGCCAAGTGGGAGCGGGGGGGCCAGTCAATGAGCAGTTCTTC | CASSQVGAGGPVNEQFF
. | TRBJ2-1 | TRBV27 | . | TGTGCCAGCAGGTCCTACAATGAGCAGTTCTTC | CASRSYNEQFF
. | TRBJ2-1 | TRBV7-3 | . | TGTGCCAGCAGCCCCTACGGGGGTGAGCAGTTCTTC | CASSPYGGEQFF
. | TRBJ2-1 | TRBV4-2 | once | TGTGCCAGCAGTCAAAACAATGAGCAGTTCTTC | CASSQNNEQFF
. | TRBJ1-6 | TRBV5-6 | . | TGTGCCAGCAGCGTGACAGGTCCAGACTCCTATAATTCACCCCTCCACTTT | CASSVTGPDSYNSPLHF
. | TRBJ1-2 | TRBV10-1 | . | TGCGCCAGCAGTGATACAGGGCGCGGCTACACCTTC | CASSDTGRGYTF
. | TRBJ2-2 | TRBV5-8 | . | TGTGCCAGCAGCTTGGGACGGCTGATTAACACCGGGGAGCTGTTTTTT | CASSLGRLINTGELFF
. | TRBJ2-3 | TRBV7-9 | . | TGTGCCAGCATCAGGGTGAGGGAAGATACGCAGTATTTT | CASIRVREDTQYF
. | TRBJ2-5 | TRBV4-1 | once | TGCGCCAGCAGCCAAGGCCGGTTCGGGGACTCCCAAGAGACCCAGTACTTC | CASSQGRFGDSQETQYF
TRBD2 | TRBJ2-2 | TRBV18 | . | TGTGCCAGCTCACAGGGACTAGAGACGACCGGGGAGCTGTTTTTT | CASSQGLETTGELFF
. | TRBJ1-6 | TRBV7-2 | . | TGTGCCAGCAGCTTAGAATGGACCGACGATTCACCCCTCCACTTT | CASSLEWTDDSPLHF
TRBD1 | TRBJ2-3 | TRBV28 | . | TGTGCCAGCAGCTTACAGGGGGGACTGGCAGATACGCAGTATTTT | CASSLQGGLADTQYF
TRBD2 | TRBJ2-7 | TRBV9 | . | TGTGCCAGCAGCGTAGATGGGACTAGCCGGTACGAGCAGTACTTC | CASSVDGTSRYEQYF
TRBD2 | TRBJ2-7 | TRBV5-1 | . | TGCGCCAGCAGCTTGGGGACTAGCGCCGATTACGAGCAGTACTTC | CASSLGTSADYEQYF
. | TRBJ1-2 | TRBV6-4 | . | TGTGCCAGCCAAGGGACACCAGATGGCTACACCTTC | CASQGTPDGYTF